This section outlines one TCR beta chain sequence together with its context. These data belong to a study of blood T cell repertoires in COVID-19. Study at large: The United States, Italy and Spain supplied acute and convalescent COVID-19 samples. PBMCs, B-cell-depleted T cells, or T cells were the source of the cDNA or gDNA that made up the material.

Original methodology: Nucleated cell number was recorded as an estimate derived from reference gene primer amplification. Some clones are missing from TCRdb's copy, which holds only in-frame ones; the method was immunoSEQ multiplex PCR. V and J calls plus clone size are reproduced from that table; the DNA served to infer D and trimming. The sample records tens of thousands of clones, 85% being singletons. The CDR3 is 15 residues long. V lost 5 bases and J 9 bases, leaving 17 bases between the germline ends. Germline V gene data show CDR1 as LNHNV and CDR2 as YYDKDF (reference sequence). Sequencing was done on a sample of peripheral blood. This receptor was taken from a human donor in a cohort sampled during active COVID-19. The chain links TRBV15 to TRBJ1-6; D possibly corresponds to TRBD1 (6 bases). The CDR3: CATSSLQGHRSPLHF. As DNA, the CDR3 is TGTGCCACCAGCTCCTTACAGGGCCACCGTTCACCCCTCCACTTT.